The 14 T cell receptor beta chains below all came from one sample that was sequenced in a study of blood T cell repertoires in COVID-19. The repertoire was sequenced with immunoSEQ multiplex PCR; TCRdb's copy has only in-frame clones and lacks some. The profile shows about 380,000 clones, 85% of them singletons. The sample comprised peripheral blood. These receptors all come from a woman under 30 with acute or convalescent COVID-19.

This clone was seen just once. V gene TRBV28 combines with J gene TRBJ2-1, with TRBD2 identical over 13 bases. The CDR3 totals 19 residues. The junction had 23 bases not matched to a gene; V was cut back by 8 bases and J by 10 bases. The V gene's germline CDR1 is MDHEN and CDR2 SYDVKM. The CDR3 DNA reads TGTGCCAGCCCCCCAGCAGGACTAGCGGGAGTTGCGGGGGCCGGAGAGCAGTTCTTC. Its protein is CASPPAGLAGVAGAGEQFF.

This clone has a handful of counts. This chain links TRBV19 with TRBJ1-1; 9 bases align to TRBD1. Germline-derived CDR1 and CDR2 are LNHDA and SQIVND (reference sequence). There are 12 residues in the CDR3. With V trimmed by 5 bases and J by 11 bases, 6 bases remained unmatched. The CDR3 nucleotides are TGTGCCAGTAGTTTGGACAGGGGCCACGCTTTCTTT. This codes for CASSLDRGHAFF.

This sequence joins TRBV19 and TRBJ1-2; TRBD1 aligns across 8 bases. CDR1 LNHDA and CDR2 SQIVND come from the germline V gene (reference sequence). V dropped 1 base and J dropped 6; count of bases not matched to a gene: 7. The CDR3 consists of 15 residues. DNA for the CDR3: TGTGCCAGTAGTATAGGACAGGGGTTTCGCGATGGCTACACCTTC. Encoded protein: CASSIGQGFRDGYTF.

The CDR3 region is CASSFPGEYGQPQHF. For the CDR3, the DNA is TGTGCCAGCAGTTTCCCAGGGGAATATGGTCAGCCCCAGCATTTT. The rearrangement links TRBV28 to TRBJ1-5; TRBD1 is a possible D gene (6 bases). With 3 bases removed from V and 6 bases from J, the gap between germline ends came to 15 bases. CDR1 is MDHEN and CDR2 is SYDVKM in the germline V gene. The CDR3 consists of 15 residues.

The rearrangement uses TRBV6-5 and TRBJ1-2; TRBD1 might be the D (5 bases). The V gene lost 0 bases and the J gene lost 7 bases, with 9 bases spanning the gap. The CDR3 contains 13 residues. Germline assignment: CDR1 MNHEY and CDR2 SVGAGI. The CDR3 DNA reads TGTGCCAGCAGTTACTCCAGGGAGGGTGGCTACACCTTC. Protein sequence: CASSYSREGGYTF.

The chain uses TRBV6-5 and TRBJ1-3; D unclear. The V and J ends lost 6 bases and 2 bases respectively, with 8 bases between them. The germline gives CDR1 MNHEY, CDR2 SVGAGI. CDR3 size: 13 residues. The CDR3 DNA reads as TGTGCCAGCAGCCCGACACCTGGAAACACCATATATTTT. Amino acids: CASSPTPGNTIYF.

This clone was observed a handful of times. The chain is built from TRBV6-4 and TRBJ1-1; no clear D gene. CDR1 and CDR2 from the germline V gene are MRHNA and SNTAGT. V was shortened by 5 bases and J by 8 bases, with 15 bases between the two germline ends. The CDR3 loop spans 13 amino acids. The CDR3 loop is CASSNSPSGEAFF. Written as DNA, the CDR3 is TGTGCCAGCAGTAATAGCCCCAGTGGGGAAGCTTTCTTT.

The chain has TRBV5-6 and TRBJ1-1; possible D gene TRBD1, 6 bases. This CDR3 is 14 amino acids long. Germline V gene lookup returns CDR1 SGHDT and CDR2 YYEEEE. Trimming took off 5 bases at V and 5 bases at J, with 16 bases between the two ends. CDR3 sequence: CASSSYTGRTEAFF. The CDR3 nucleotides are TGTGCCAGCAGTTCGTACACAGGGAGAACTGAAGCTTTCTTT.

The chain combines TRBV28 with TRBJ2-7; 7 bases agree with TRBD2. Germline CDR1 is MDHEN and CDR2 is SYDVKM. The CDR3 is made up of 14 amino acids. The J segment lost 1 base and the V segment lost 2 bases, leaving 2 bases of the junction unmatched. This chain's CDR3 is CASSLRGVSYEQYF. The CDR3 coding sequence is TGTGCCAGCAGTTTACGGGGGGTTTCCTACGAGCAGTACTTC. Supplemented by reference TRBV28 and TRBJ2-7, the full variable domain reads DVKVTQSSRYLVKRTGEKVFLECVQDMDHENMFWYRQDPGLGLRLIYFSYDVKMKEKGDIPEGYSVSREKKERFSLILESASTNQTSMYLCASSLRGVSYEQYFGPGTRLTVT.

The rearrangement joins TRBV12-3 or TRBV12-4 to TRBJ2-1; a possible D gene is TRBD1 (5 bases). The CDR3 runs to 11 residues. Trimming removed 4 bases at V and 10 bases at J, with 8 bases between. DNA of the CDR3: TGTGCCAGCAGTTCCTCAGGGGAGCAGTTCTTC. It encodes CASSSSGEQFF.

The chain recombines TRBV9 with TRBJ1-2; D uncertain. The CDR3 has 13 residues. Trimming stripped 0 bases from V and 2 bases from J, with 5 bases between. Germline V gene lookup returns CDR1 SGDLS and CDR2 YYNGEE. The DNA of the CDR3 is TGTGCCAGCAGCGTAGGCAGAAACTATGGCTACACCTTC. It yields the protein CASSVGRNYGYTF.

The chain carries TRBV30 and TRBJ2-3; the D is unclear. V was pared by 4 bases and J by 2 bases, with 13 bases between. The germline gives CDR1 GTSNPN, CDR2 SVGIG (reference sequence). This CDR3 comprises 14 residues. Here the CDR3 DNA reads TGTGCCTGGATCCCCGGTAGATTCACAGATACGCAGTATTTT. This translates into CAWIPGRFTDTQYF.

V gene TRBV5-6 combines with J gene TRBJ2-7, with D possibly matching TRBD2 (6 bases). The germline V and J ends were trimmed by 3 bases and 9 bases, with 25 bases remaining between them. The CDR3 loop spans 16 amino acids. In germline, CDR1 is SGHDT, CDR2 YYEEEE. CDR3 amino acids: CASSSGGPRISTGQYF. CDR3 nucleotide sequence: TGTGCCAGCAGCTCCGGGGGACCGCGGATTTCTACGGGGCAGTACTTC.

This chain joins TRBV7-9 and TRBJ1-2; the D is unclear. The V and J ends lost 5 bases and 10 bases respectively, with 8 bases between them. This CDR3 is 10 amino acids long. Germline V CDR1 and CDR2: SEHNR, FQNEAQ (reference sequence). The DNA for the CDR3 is TGTGCCAGCAGCCGGTTGATCTACACCTTC. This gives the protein CASSRLIYTF.